The text below deals with one T cell receptor (beta chain). These data originate in a study of blood T cells in healthy people across ages. The CDR3 contains 18 residues. Germline V lookup: CDR1 LGHNA, CDR2 YNFKEQ. The ends were cut back, 1 base at V and 5 bases at J, with 22 bases in the middle. Through a sample-barcoded 5' primer and a J-beta primer mix, a second PCR was run for about 6 to 12 cycles. TCRdb passed the 5' RACE reads through MiXCR, listing each CDR3 protein once. The sample contains 1,300,000 or so distinct CDR3 sequences, roughly 59% of which appear only once. V is TRBV4-2 and J is TRBJ2-3; D gene ambiguous. The clonotype comes from a man between 18 and 29 years old in good health. The sequencing input was blood. The CDR3 is CASSQGARRVPREDTQYF. The CDR3, as DNA: TGTGCCAGCAGCCAAGGGGCGAGGCGCGTCCCTAGGGAAGATACGCAGTATTTT.